This passage covers 12 T cell receptor beta chains from one sample sequenced in a study of CD8+CD57+ T cells in acquired aplastic anemia. CDR3 and TCR beta VDJ profiling relied on a genomic DNA template. TCRdb itself ran the reads through MiXCR, one entry per CDR3 protein. The sample contains about 210,000 distinct CDR3 sequences, around 60% of which appear only once. Sequenced input: sorted CD4+, CD8+, or CD8+CD57+ T cells (not recorded which) from PBMCs. The receptors shown here come from a human donor in good health.

This clonotype was counted a single time. The chain carries TRBV10-3 and TRBJ2-2; 11 bases are shared with TRBD2. The ends lost 4 bases at V and 6 bases at J; junction bases unmatched: 1. Germline V lookup: CDR1 ENHRY, CDR2 SYGVKD. CDR3 size: 14 residues. The CDR3 region has the DNA TGTGCCATCAGTGGACTAGCGGGGTCCGGGGAGCTGTTTTTT. Its protein is CAISGLAGSGELFF.

The J gene is TRBJ1-1, the V gene TRBV2; TRBD1 is a possible D gene (5 bases). Germline CDR1 is SNHLY and CDR2 is FYNNEI. The length of the CDR3 is 10 residues. Trimming left V 8 bases short and J 7 bases short, with 8 bases between. The CDR3, as DNA: TGTGCCAGCGGGGGACGTGAAGCTTTCTTT. As protein: CASGGREAFF.

This rearrangement joins TRBV20-1 to TRBJ2-3; D unclear. The CDR3 runs to 15 residues. CDR1 and CDR2 from the germline V gene are DFQATT and SNEGSKA (reference sequence). Trimming left V 3 bases short and J 0 bases short, with 13 bases between. The DNA for the CDR3 is TGCAGTGCTAGGGTGCCCCTACTCAGCACAGATACGCAGTATTTT. The encoded protein is CSARVPLLSTDTQYF.

The DNA of the CDR3 is TGCGCCAGCAGCCAAGATAAGGGAATAGCCTACGAGCAGTACTTC. This codes for CASSQDKGIAYEQYF. This chain uses TRBV4-1 with TRBJ2-7; D uncertain. The CDR3 is 15 residues long. The germline CDR1 and CDR2 sequences are MGHRA and YSYEKL. Between the trimmed V and J ends, which lost 0 bases and 2 bases, there was a span of 11 bases.

This clonotype has more than one count but fewer than ten. The rearrangement links TRBV6-4 to TRBJ2-3; D might be TRBD2 (5 bases). The CDR3 sequence is 13 residues long. The germline V and J ends were trimmed by 2 bases and 11 bases, with 14 bases remaining between them. Germline CDR1 is MRHNA and CDR2 is SNTAGT. The chain's CDR3 is CASSDSLEGEQYF. The CDR3 DNA reads as TGTGCCAGCAGTGACAGCCTAGAGGGTGAGCAGTATTTT.

The chain has TRBV7-9 and TRBJ2-7, with TRBD2 as a possible D gene (7 bases). This CDR3 has 13 residues. V was trimmed by 3 bases and J by 5 bases, leaving 11 bases between them. The germline V gene has CDR1 SEHNR and CDR2 FQNEAQ (reference sequence). DNA of the CDR3: TGTGCCAGCAGCTTCGCGGGGGCCGACGAGCAGTACTTC. This encodes CASSFAGADEQYF.

The chain has TRBV19 and TRBJ1-1; a weak D match, TRBD1 (6 bases). V was cut by 3 bases and J by 0 bases, with 8 bases left in between. Germline lookup yields CDR1 LNHDA and CDR2 SQIVND (reference sequence). There are 14 residues in the CDR3. The CDR3: CASSMDSVNTEAFF. DNA of the CDR3: TGTGCCAGTAGTATGGACAGCGTGAACACTGAAGCTTTCTTT. The whole variable domain, remainder taken from reference TRBV19 and TRBJ1-1, is DGGITQSPKYLFRKEGQNVTLSCEQNLNHDAMYWYRQDPGQGLRLIYYSQIVNDFQKGDIAEGYSVSREKKESFPLTVTSAQKNPTAFYLCASSMDSVNTEAFFGQGTRLTVV.

This clonotype was detected only a few times. The chain combines TRBV29-1 with TRBJ2-7; no clear D gene. The V end lost 5 bases, the J end lost 1 base, and 12 bases lay between the germline ends. This CDR3 spans 13 amino acids. Germline CDR1 and CDR2: SQVTM and ANQGSEA. Here the CDR3 DNA reads TGCAGCGTTTTCGTCGGCCGTTCCTACGAGCAGTACTTC. Residues: CSVFVGRSYEQYF.

This clonotype showed up just once. The chain employs TRBV12-3 or TRBV12-4 and TRBJ2-3; D unclear. The V gene lost 5 bases and the J gene lost 0 bases, with 9 bases spanning the gap. This CDR3 has 14 amino acids. The CDR3 protein is CASSPRRSTDTQYF. The CDR3, as DNA: TGTGCCAGCAGTCCCCGTAGGAGCACAGATACGCAGTATTTT.

This rearrangement joins TRBV10-2 to TRBJ2-1, with D uncertain. In germline, CDR1 is WSHSY, CDR2 SAAADI. V dropped 2 bases and J dropped 10 bases, with 15 bases sitting between them. The CDR3 covers 14 residues. This CDR3 is CASSEPFLGFEQFF. The CDR3 coding sequence is TGCGCCAGCAGTGAGCCGTTTTTGGGGTTCGAGCAGTTCTTC.

This clonotype was seen only a few times. The J gene is TRBJ2-5, the V gene TRBV7-8; 9 nucleotides agree with TRBD2. Germline V gene data show CDR1 as SGHVS and CDR2 as FQNEAQ. With 4 bases clipped from V and 5 bases from J, the junction kept 5 bases outside the gene matches. The CDR3 sequence is 14 residues long. The CDR3, as DNA: TGTGCCAGCAGCTCTAATAGCGGGAGTGAGACCCAGTACTTC. The encoded protein is CASSSNSGSETQYF.

Points on this clonotype: A read error may produce the germline difference seen at one junction end. The chain has TRBV7-8 and TRBJ2-1; 12 nucleotides match TRBD1. Germline V CDR1 and CDR2: SGHVS, FQNEAQ. There are 24 residues in the CDR3. The CDR3 protein is CASSLIPGTGGSYSQNNSHNEQFF. The CDR3 coding sequence is TGTGCCAGCAGCTTAATCCCCGGGACAGGGGGCTCTTACTCTCAGAACAACTCCCACAATGAGCAGTTCTTC. Supplemented by reference TRBV7-8 and TRBJ2-1, the full variable domain reads GAGVSQSPRYKVAKRGQDVALRCDPISGHVSLFWYQQALGQGPEFLTYFQNEAQLDKSGLPSDRFFAERPEGSVSTLKIQRTQQEDSAVYLCASSLIPGTGGSYSQNNSHNEQFFGPGTRLTVL.